The next 29 T cell receptor beta chains were all read from a single sample in a study of cytomegalovirus exposure and HLA in healthy donors. PCR used 60 Vbeta primers and 13 Jbeta primers. Method: immunoSEQ multiplex PCR; TCRdb's copy keeps in-frame clones and lacks some. The profile shows some 110,000 clones, 80% to 85% of them singletons. Sequencing was carried out using PBMCs. The source is a woman aged 30 to 39 in good health and CMV-seronegative.

V usage is TRBV15 and J usage is TRBJ2-7, with 11 bases fitting TRBD2. Losses at the gene ends were 1 base for V and 6 bases for J; bases not matched to a gene: 5. This CDR3 comprises 15 residues. From germline, CDR1 is LNHNV and CDR2 YYDKDF (reference sequence). The CDR3 protein is CATSRGLAGGGEQYF. DNA of the CDR3: TGTGCCACCAGCAGAGGGCTAGCGGGAGGAGGCGAGCAGTACTTC.

The chain has TRBV5-8 and TRBJ2-3; D uncertain. The CDR3 has 15 residues. Trimming left V 3 bases short and J 0 bases short, with 11 bases between. Germline V gene lookup returns CDR1 SGHTS and CDR2 YDEGEE. The CDR3 spells CASSSRQPSTDTQYF. CDR3 in DNA: TGTGCCAGCAGCTCCCGACAACCAAGCACAGATACGCAGTATTTT. Full variable domain (rest looked up from reference TRBV5-8 and TRBJ2-3): EAGVTQSPTHLIKTRGQQATLRCSPISGHTSVYWYQQALGLGLQFLLWYDEGEERNRGNFPPRFSGRQFPNYSSELNVNALELEDSALYLCASSSRQPSTDTQYFGPGTRLTVL.

The V gene is TRBV19, the J gene TRBJ2-3, with 7 bases identical to TRBD2. Germline loops: CDR1 LNHDA, CDR2 SQIVND (reference sequence). With 3 bases clipped from V and 8 bases from J, the junction kept 8 bases outside the gene matches. The CDR3 sequence is 14 residues long. The CDR3: CASSISRELGTQYF. The CDR3 nucleotides read TGTGCCAGTAGTATTTCGCGGGAGTTAGGTACGCAGTATTTT.

This rearrangement joins TRBV6-5 to TRBJ1-2, with D possibly being TRBD1 (6 bases). This CDR3 is built from 13 residues. Germline V gene data show CDR1 as MNHEY and CDR2 as SVGAGI. V was pared by 8 bases and J by 8 bases, with 18 bases between. The CDR3 DNA sequence: TGTGCCAGCGGACGGTCTACAGGGCGCGGCTACACCTTC. It yields the protein CASGRSTGRGYTF.

The DNA for the CDR3 is TGTGCCAGCAGCTTAGACATTGGAACTCCTGGGCAGCAGTACTTC. This sequence encodes CASSLDIGTPGQQYF. The chain links TRBV7-2 to TRBJ2-7; D is uncertain. Trimming shortened V by 1 base and J by 8 bases, and 18 bases separated the two germline ends. The CDR3 runs to 15 residues. Germline CDR1 reads SGHTA; CDR2 reads FQGNSA.

The V gene is TRBV7-6, the J gene TRBJ1-2, with D maybe TRBD1 (5 bases). Trimming pared 6 bases from V and 8 bases from J, leaving 13 bases between. CDR1 is SGHVS, CDR2 FNYEAQ, per germline. The length of the CDR3 is 12 residues. CDR3 region: CASSNYGGGYTF. DNA of the CDR3: TGTGCCAGCAGTAACTACGGGGGGGGCTACACCTTC.

The chain recombines TRBV5-6 with TRBJ1-3; D is uncertain. Per germline, CDR1 SGHDT and CDR2 YYEEEE. CDR3 size: 16 residues. V was cut by 1 base and J by 2 bases, with 13 bases left in between. The CDR3 nucleotides read TGTGCCAGCAGCTTGATCGGGGTTAGCACTGGAAACACCATATATTTT. As protein: CASSLIGVSTGNTIYF. The variable domain in full, completed from reference TRBV5-6 and TRBJ1-3, reads DAGVTQSPTHLIKTRGQQVTLRCSPKSGHDTVSWYQQALGQGPQFIFQYYEEEERQRGNFPDRFSGHQFPNYSSELNVNALLLGDSALYLCASSLIGVSTGNTIYFGEGSWLTVV.

This clone was seen a single time. This rearrangement joins TRBV5-1 to TRBJ2-3; 11 nucleotides align to TRBD2. J lost 3 bases, V lost 4 bases, and 13 bases had no gene match. Germline V lookup: CDR1 SGHRS, CDR2 YFSETQ. This CDR3 has 18 amino acids. The CDR3 reads CASSQGLAENFRTDTQYF. The CDR3 DNA sequence: TGCGCCAGCAGCCAGGGACTAGCGGAGAACTTCCGGACAGATACGCAGTATTTT.

This clone appeared once. The chain links TRBV7-2 to TRBJ2-1; 7 bases match TRBD1. Germline trimming cut 2 bases from V and 9 bases from J; bases unmatched to any gene: 13. This CDR3 is 16 amino acids long. Per germline, CDR1 SGHTA and CDR2 FQGNSA. The CDR3 protein is CASSLPTGTPFIEQFF. DNA of the CDR3: TGTGCCAGCAGCTTACCGACAGGGACCCCGTTTATTGAGCAGTTCTTC.

This clone was counted only a few times. The genes are TRBV5-4 and TRBJ2-1; a possible D gene is TRBD2 (6 bases). Trimming cost V 7 bases and J 0 bases, with 8 bases left between them. This CDR3 is 13 amino acids long. Germline V gene sequence: CDR1 SGHNT, CDR2 YYREEE (reference sequence). CDR3 loop: CASRRDSYNEQFF. CDR3 nucleotides: TGTGCCAGCCGGCGGGACTCCTACAATGAGCAGTTCTTC. Looking up the rest from reference TRBV5-4 and TRBJ2-1 gives the full variable domain: ETGVTQSPTHLIKTRGQQVTLRCSSQSGHNTVSWYQQALGQGPQFIFQYYREEENGRGNFPPRFSGLQFPNYSSELNVNALELDDSALYLCASRRDSYNEQFFGPGTRLTVL.

Only a few counts were recorded for this clone. The V call is TRBV19, the J call TRBJ2-1; 11 bases are shared with TRBD2. The germline gives CDR1 LNHDA, CDR2 SQIVND (reference sequence). The trim removed 3 bases at V and 6 bases at J, leaving 7 bases unmatched. The CDR3 extends over 16 amino acids. The chain's CDR3 is CASSIFLAGGGNEQFF. Here the CDR3 DNA reads TGTGCCAGTAGTATTTTTCTAGCGGGAGGAGGCAATGAGCAGTTCTTC.

The chain recombines TRBV7-9 with TRBJ2-4; tentatively, D is TRBD2 (5 bases). The germline V and J ends were trimmed by 3 bases and 0 bases, with 15 bases remaining between them. Germline CDR1 reads SEHNR; CDR2 reads FQNEAQ (reference sequence). The CDR3 spans 17 residues. For the CDR3, the DNA is TGTGCCAGCAGCTTTGGCGGAGCTGGACTAGCCAAAAACATTCAGTACTTC. It yields the protein CASSFGGAGLAKNIQYF. Together with reference TRBV7-9 and TRBJ2-4, the CDR3 gives the full variable domain: DTGVSQNPRHKITKRGQNVTFRCDPISEHNRLYWYRQTLGQGPEFLTYFQNEAQLEKSRLLSDRFSAERPKGSFSTLEIQRTEQGDSAMYLCASSFGGAGLAKNIQYFGAGTRLSVL.

This rearrangement joins TRBV18 to TRBJ1-1, with TRBD1 as a possible D gene (5 bases). CDR1 and CDR2 from the germline V gene are KGHSH and LQKENI. The CDR3 runs 14 residues. Trimming removed 3 bases from V and 1 base from J, with 9 bases in between. The CDR3 DNA sequence: TGTGCCAGCTCACCCCAGGGTGGGAACACTGAAGCTTTCTTT. It is translated as CASSPQGGNTEAFF.

The chain employs TRBV4-3 and TRBJ2-2; 9 bases are a match to TRBD2. CDR1 is LGHNA, CDR2 YSLEER, per germline. Germline trimming cut 0 bases from V and 8 bases from J; bases unmatched to any gene: 10. The CDR3 runs to 17 residues. CDR3 DNA sequence: TGCGCCAGCAGCCAAGATTTACTAGCGGGCTCATCAGGGGAGCTGTTTTTT. Protein product: CASSQDLLAGSSGELFF.

The CDR3 sequence is CASSTPLGQFRTDTQYF. CDR3 nucleotide sequence: TGTGCCAGCAGCACCCCCTTGGGACAGTTTCGCACAGATACGCAGTATTTT. V is TRBV28 and J is TRBJ2-3, with TRBD1 matching over 7 bases. The length of the CDR3 is 17 residues. V trimming: 6 bases; J trimming: 1 base; junction bases outside the gene matches: 13. CDR1 is MDHEN, CDR2 SYDVKM, per germline.

The chain links TRBV4-1 to TRBJ2-7; 7 nucleotides align to TRBD2. The CDR3 contains 14 residues. Germline V lookup: CDR1 MGHRA, CDR2 YSYEKL. V trimming: 0 bases; J trimming: 1 base; junction bases outside the gene matches: 0. DNA of the CDR3: TGCGCCAGCAGCCAAGACGGGGGGTCCTACGAGCAGTACTTC. Protein sequence: CASSQDGGSYEQYF.

The chain is built from TRBV27 and TRBJ2-2; maybe TRBD1 (5 bases). V was shortened by 5 bases and J by 2 bases, with 9 bases between the two germline ends. Per the germline V gene, CDR1 is MNHEY and CDR2 is SMNVEV (reference sequence). This CDR3 spans 14 amino acids. The CDR3 loop reads CASSNRKNTGELFF. CDR3 nucleotide sequence: TGTGCCAGCAGTAACAGGAAAAACACCGGGGAGCTGTTTTTT.

This clone has only a few counts. The chain's CDR3 is CATSRETGIPNTGELFF. The DNA for the CDR3 is TGTGCCACCAGCAGAGAAACAGGCATTCCGAACACCGGGGAGCTGTTTTTT. The chain employs TRBV15 and TRBJ2-2; D possibly corresponds to TRBD1 (5 bases). V dropped 0 bases and J dropped 0 bases, with 11 bases sitting between them. The CDR3 covers 17 residues. Germline loops: CDR1 LNHNV, CDR2 YYDKDF (reference sequence).

The rearrangement links TRBV7-2 to TRBJ2-1; possibly TRBD2 for D (7 bases). Trimming left V 5 bases short and J 10 bases short, with 12 bases between. Germline V lookup: CDR1 SGHTA, CDR2 FQGNSA. CDR3 length equals 12 residues. The CDR3: CASSPRGGEQFF. CDR3 DNA: TGTGCCAGCAGCCCGAGGGGGGGAGAGCAGTTCTTC.

The CDR3 DNA follows: TGTGCCAGCGGACAGGGGGACTATGGCTACACCTTC. Translating it yields CASGQGDYGYTF. The chain combines TRBV28 with TRBJ1-2; 10 nucleotides align to TRBD1. This CDR3 comprises 12 residues. Looked up from germline, CDR1 is MDHEN and CDR2 is SYDVKM. The V and J ends lost 8 bases and 3 bases, in that order; junction bases with no gene match: 0.

CDR3 bases: TGCGCCAGCAGCGGGACTAGCGGGAAAGAGACCCAGTACTTC. Amino acids: CASSGTSGKETQYF. This rearrangement joins TRBV5-1 to TRBJ2-5; 13 positions agree with TRBD2. With 4 bases clipped from V and 3 bases from J, the junction kept 0 bases outside the gene matches. The germline V gene has CDR1 SGHRS and CDR2 YFSETQ. The CDR3 runs to 14 residues.

Remarks on this clone: Other nucleotide sequences from this sample produce the same CDR3. The V call is TRBV2, the J call TRBJ2-1; D is unresolved. The CDR3 covers 11 residues. The V gene lost 3 bases and the J gene lost 8 bases, with 5 bases spanning the gap. CDR1 is SNHLY and CDR2 is FYNNEI in the germline V gene. The CDR3 region is CASSEIDEQFF. For the CDR3, the DNA is TGTGCCAGCAGTGAGATAGATGAGCAGTTCTTC.

The chain recombines TRBV11-3 with TRBJ2-1; 13 bases match TRBD2. J gave up 1 base and V 3 bases, and 3 bases lay outside the gene matches. This CDR3 has 17 amino acids. Germline loops: CDR1 SGHNT, CDR2 YENEEA. Here the CDR3 DNA reads TGTGCCAGCAGCTTGGGGACTAGCGGGACGTCCTACAATGAGCAGTTCTTC. Its protein is CASSLGTSGTSYNEQFF.

This clone was seen a single time. The chain uses TRBV9 and TRBJ2-2, with 8 bases matching TRBD2. V trimming: 4 bases; J trimming: 4 bases; junction bases outside the gene matches: 6. The CDR3 length is 15 residues. Germline V CDR1 and CDR2: SGDLS, YYNGEE. DNA for the CDR3: TGTGCCAGCAGCACGGGACTAGGGCTCACCGGGGAGCTGTTTTTT. Translated: CASSTGLGLTGELFF.

The chain is built from TRBV7-9 and TRBJ1-2; D not certain. CDR3 length: 14 residues. Trimming shortened V by 3 bases and J by 8 bases, and 16 bases separated the two germline ends. Looked up from germline, CDR1 is SEHNR and CDR2 is FQNEAQ (reference sequence). In nucleotides, the CDR3 is TGTGCCAGCAGCTTGGAGGCGGCCACCCGGGGCTACACCTTC. Protein: CASSLEAATRGYTF.

The rearrangement links TRBV11-2 to TRBJ2-7; D possibly corresponds to TRBD1 (6 bases). The CDR3 consists of 16 residues. V was trimmed by 5 bases and J by 2 bases, leaving 19 bases between them. From germline, CDR1 is SGHAT and CDR2 FQNNGV. In DNA, the CDR3 is TGTGCCAGCAGCATCGGGAACGTTGGGGGCGCCTACGAGCAGTACTTC. Its translation is CASSIGNVGGAYEQYF. The whole variable domain, remainder taken from reference TRBV11-2 and TRBJ2-7, is EAGVAQSPRYKIIEKRQSVAFWCNPISGHATLYWYQQILGQGPKLLIQFQNNGVVDDSQLPKDRFSAERLKGVDSTLKIQPAKLEDSAVYLCASSIGNVGGAYEQYFGPGTRLTVT.

The V and J genes are TRBV28 and TRBJ2-7; weak D call: TRBD1 (6 bases). This CDR3 is built from 11 residues. The V gene's germline CDR1 is MDHEN and CDR2 SYDVKM. V lost 5 bases and J lost 11, with 13 bases in between. The CDR3 DNA reads as TGTGCCAGCAGTCGACAGGACCCAAAGTACTTC. Its protein is CASSRQDPKYF.

The genes are TRBV21-1 and TRBJ2-7; the D call TRBD1 from the table was never checked on the DNA. TRBV21-1 is a documented pseudogene. The CDR3 is made up of 14 amino acids. In DNA form, the CDR3 reads TGTGCCAGCACCAAACCCAGTTACCCCTACGAGCAGTACTTC. It specifies CASTKPSYPYEQYF.

J is TRBJ2-7 and V is TRBV19; 8 bases are a match to TRBD1. CDR3 size: 15 residues. V lost 1 base to trimming and J lost 6 bases; unmatched junction nucleotides: 8. Germline V gene data show CDR1 as LNHDA and CDR2 as SQIVND (reference sequence). The CDR3 DNA follows: TGTGCCAGTAGTATAGTCGGGACAGGCCTCCTCGAGCAGTACTTC. Translation gives CASSIVGTGLLEQYF.